This T cell receptor (beta chain) is drawn from a study of blood T cell repertoires in COVID-19. This CDR3 has 14 amino acids. The germline gives CDR1 LGHNA, CDR2 YNFKEQ. The V segment lost 1 base and the J segment 3 bases; nucleotides outside the gene matches: 0. Here immunoSEQ multiplex PCR was the method, and the copy in TCRdb shows in-frame clones only, minus some. This table holds hundreds of thousands of clones, 87% found once. What was sequenced was PBMCs or T cells enriched from blood (not recorded which). This chain uses TRBV4-2 with TRBJ1-2; 9 bases line up with TRBD1. The receptor's source is a woman between 25 and 40 years old with acute COVID-19. The CDR3 DNA is TGTGCCAGCAGCCAAGGGACAGGGGACTATGGCTACACCTTC. Translated: CASSQGTGDYGYTF.